Presented here are 29 T cell receptor beta chains from one specimen sequenced in a study of cytomegalovirus exposure and HLA in healthy donors (dated by TCRdb to about 2017). Libraries were constructed by the immunoSEQ multiplex PCR assay. For the multiplex PCR, a mixture combining 60 forward primers for TCR Vbeta segments and 13 reverse primers for TCR Jbeta segments was used. The clones in this table, taken by TCRdb from immuneACCESS, are in-frame only. Not every clone is retained; where verified, under half of the shortfall comes from an unresolved V gene, and the cause of the rest is unknown. Here the sample has some 180,000 clones; 9.5% to 15% occur a single time. The top ten clones comprise under 10% of the sample. The sequencing input was PBMCs. The source is a man aged 50 to 59 in good health and CMV-seropositive.

This clone has only a few counts. CDR3 residues: CASSPDRYGYTF. In nucleotides, the CDR3 is TGTGCCAGCAGCCCCGACAGATATGGCTACACCTTC. The chain couples TRBV7-2 to TRBJ1-2, with D possibly matching TRBD1 (5 bases). CDR1 is SGHTA, CDR2 FQGNSA, per germline. The ends were cut back, 5 bases at V and 5 bases at J, with 9 bases in the middle. This CDR3 region has 12 residues.

The table lists this clone with a few counts. The V call is TRBV7-3, the J call TRBJ1-3; 8 nucleotides align to TRBD1. Germline assignment: CDR1 SGHTA and CDR2 FQGTGA. V lost 8 bases to trimming and J lost 0 bases; unmatched junction nucleotides: 12. The CDR3 length is 17 residues. CDR3 in DNA: TGTGCCAGCTCGCCTGCAGGGGGCCCCGACTCTGGAAACACCATATATTTT. Its translation: CASSPAGGPDSGNTIYF. Full variable domain (missing parts from reference TRBV7-3 and TRBJ1-3): GAGVSQTPSNKVTEKGKYVELRCDPISGHTALYWYRQSLGQGPEFLIYFQGTGAADDSGLPNDRFFAVRPEGSVSTLKIQRTERGDSAVYLCASSPAGGPDSGNTIYFGEGSWLTVV.

The gene calls are TRBV6-5 and TRBJ1-1; 7 nucleotides agree with TRBD1. The length of the CDR3 is 15 residues. Looked up from germline, CDR1 is MNHEY and CDR2 is SVGAGI. V was pared by 2 bases and J by 10 bases, with 13 bases of the junction left unmatched. CDR3 protein: CASSYRGRLIVGAFF. CDR3 nucleotides: TGTGCCAGCAGTTACAGGGGGCGGCTAATCGTGGGAGCTTTCTTT.

A few counts support this clone. The V call is TRBV9, the J call TRBJ2-3; 8 nucleotides line up with TRBD2. The CDR3 has 15 residues. V shed 3 bases, J shed 5 bases, and the junction held 8 bases outside the gene matches. CDR1 is SGDLS and CDR2 is YYNGEE in the germline V gene. The CDR3 is CASSGPSGSLDTQYF. Written as DNA, the CDR3 is TGTGCCAGCAGCGGGCCTAGCGGGTCGTTAGATACGCAGTATTTT.

This clone occurred many times. The chain has TRBV5-1 and TRBJ2-5; a weak D match, TRBD2 (5 bases). V was pared by 3 bases and J by 5 bases, with 11 bases between. The CDR3 loop spans 13 amino acids. Germline V gene data show CDR1 as SGHRS and CDR2 as YFSETQ. As DNA, the CDR3 is TGCGCCAGCAGCTCCACGGACTGGGAGACCCAGTACTTC. Its translation is CASSSTDWETQYF.

In its sample, this clone was seen once. The rearrangement joins TRBV15 to TRBJ2-4; weak D call: TRBD1 (6 bases). The CDR3 totals 16 residues. V lost 3 bases and J lost 6, with 18 bases in between. CDR1 is LNHNV and CDR2 is YYDKDF in the germline V gene (reference sequence). CDR3 coding DNA: TGTGCCACCAGCAGCGCCTTTGGGGACATAGGAAACATTCAGTACTTC. Translating gives CATSSAFGDIGNIQYF.

A few counts support this clone. The rearrangement joins TRBV5-8 to TRBJ2-3, with D tentatively TRBD2 (6 bases). Germline assignment: CDR1 SGHTS and CDR2 YDEGEE. Trimming shortened V by 1 base and J by 4 bases, and 13 bases separated the two germline ends. The CDR3 runs 15 residues. The DNA for the CDR3 is TGTGCCAGCAGCTTGCGCGGGGTAGTCTCAGATACGCAGTATTTT. Amino acids: CASSLRGVVSDTQYF.

The table lists this clone with a few counts. The chain recombines TRBV27 with TRBJ2-7; 8 nucleotides line up with TRBD1. This CDR3 has 15 amino acids. The germline V gene encodes CDR1 MNHEY and CDR2 SMNVEV (reference sequence). Losses at the gene ends were 6 bases for V and 5 bases for J; bases not matched to a gene: 12. CDR3 in DNA: TGTGCCAGCAGCGTCGGGACAGGACTCCCCCACGAGCAGTACTTC. It specifies CASSVGTGLPHEQYF.

The V call is TRBV4-2, the J call TRBJ1-1, with TRBD1 identical over 8 bases. The CDR3 spans 16 residues. J was trimmed by 5 bases and V by 1 base; bases with no gene match: 9. Germline CDR1 reads LGHNA; CDR2 reads YNFKEQ. CDR3 nucleotides: TGTGCCAGCAGCCAAGTCGGACAGGGTGGACAAACTGAAGCTTTCTTT. Protein sequence: CASSQVGQGGQTEAFF.

Only one count was recorded for this clone. The chain links TRBV11-3 to TRBJ1-1; a weak D match, TRBD1 (5 bases). The ends were cut back, 8 bases at V and 5 bases at J, with 12 bases in the middle. This CDR3 has 12 residues. CDR1 SGHNT and CDR2 YENEEA come from the germline V gene. Here the CDR3 reads CASGGDRTEAFF. The CDR3 coding sequence is TGTGCCAGCGGAGGGGATCGGACTGAAGCTTTCTTT.

The chain is built from TRBV29-1 and TRBJ2-7, with TRBD1 as a possible D gene (6 bases). This CDR3 has 13 residues. Trimming pared 1 base from V and 4 bases from J, leaving 11 bases between. Germline values: CDR1 SQVTM, CDR2 ANQGSEA. The DNA for the CDR3 is TGCAGCGTTGAAGTCGACACAGGGTACGAGCAGTACTTC. Encoded protein: CSVEVDTGYEQYF.

V usage is TRBV5-1 and J usage is TRBJ2-6, with D perhaps TRBD1 (5 bases). This CDR3 has 15 residues. CDR1 and CDR2 from the germline V gene are SGHRS and YFSETQ. Trimming shortened V by 4 bases and J by 0 bases, and 8 bases separated the two germline ends. The CDR3 sequence is CASSTDSSGANVLTF. For the CDR3, the DNA is TGCGCCAGCAGCACAGACAGCTCTGGGGCCAACGTCCTGACTTTC.

This clone has only a few counts. The V call is TRBV5-6, the J call TRBJ1-6; TRBD1 matches 7 bases. From germline, CDR1 is SGHDT and CDR2 YYEEEE. The CDR3 covers 15 residues. J was trimmed by 14 bases and V by 1 base; bases with no gene match: 12. DNA for the CDR3: TGTGCCAGCAGCTTGCCGGGACAGTGGCCCATCTCCCTCCACTTT. This sequence encodes CASSLPGQWPISLHF.

This chain links TRBV19 with TRBJ1-5; possibly TRBD1 for D (6 bases). Trimming pared 7 bases from V and 0 bases from J, leaving 13 bases between. The CDR3 contains 15 residues. Germline V CDR1 and CDR2: LNHDA, SQIVND (reference sequence). The DNA for the CDR3 is TGTGCCAGTATTCGGACAGCTCATAGCAATCAGCCCCAGCATTTT. This sequence encodes CASIRTAHSNQPQHF.

This clone has more than one count but fewer than ten. The chain combines TRBV7-2 with TRBJ2-3; 8 nucleotides match TRBD2. CDR1 and CDR2 (germline): SGHTA, FQGNSA. CDR3 size: 15 residues. J was trimmed by 5 bases and V by 1 base; bases with no gene match: 5. The CDR3 sequence: CASSLGAGGRDTQYF. CDR3 DNA: TGTGCCAGCAGCTTAGGGGCGGGGGGCCGAGATACGCAGTATTTT.

The J gene is TRBJ1-5, the V gene TRBV2; 7 positions match TRBD1. CDR3 length: 14 amino acids. CDR1 and CDR2 from the germline V gene are SNHLY and FYNNEI. V gave up 2 bases and J gave up 13 bases; unmatched junction bases: 11. Here the CDR3 DNA reads TGTGCCAGCAGTGAAACTCAAGGGGGCGCGAGGCAGCATTTT. Its protein product is CASSETQGGARQHF.

This clone was counted a few times. CDR3 loop: CASSLGTDPGRQPQHF. The CDR3 DNA sequence: TGTGCCAGCAGCTTAGGAACAGATCCAGGGCGGCAGCCCCAGCATTTT. The genes are TRBV5-6 and TRBJ1-5, with D maybe TRBD1 (5 bases). Germline CDR1 and CDR2: SGHDT and YYEEEE. Trimming took 2 bases from V and 7 from J, leaving 19 bases between them. The CDR3 is 16 amino acids. The full variable domain, rest sourced from reference TRBV5-6 and TRBJ1-5, is DAGVTQSPTHLIKTRGQQVTLRCSPKSGHDTVSWYQQALGQGPQFIFQYYEEEERQRGNFPDRFSGHQFPNYSSELNVNALLLGDSALYLCASSLGTDPGRQPQHFGDGTRLSIL.

This clone was seen a few times. The chain recombines TRBV5-1 with TRBJ2-5; 7 bases map to TRBD2. This CDR3 has 15 residues. J gave up 3 bases and V 3 bases, and 8 bases lay outside the gene matches. Germline loops: CDR1 SGHRS, CDR2 YFSETQ. The CDR3 loop reads CASSSYQAGKETQYF. The CDR3 coding sequence is TGCGCCAGCAGCTCCTATCAAGCGGGGAAAGAGACCCAGTACTTC.

V is TRBV11-2 and J is TRBJ1-5; 9 bases fit TRBD1. Germline-derived CDR1 and CDR2 are SGHAT and FQNNGV. With 4 bases clipped from V and 9 bases from J, the junction kept 4 bases outside the gene matches. This CDR3 spans 13 amino acids. The CDR3 loop is CASSSDRGMPQHF. CDR3 DNA: TGTGCCAGCAGCTCAGACAGGGGGATGCCCCAGCATTTT.

The table lists this clone with a few counts. V gene TRBV4-2 combines with J gene TRBJ2-7; no firm D call. The CDR3 totals 14 residues. Germline V lookup: CDR1 LGHNA, CDR2 YNFKEQ. The V and J ends lost 1 base and 9 bases respectively, with 16 bases between them. Written as DNA, the CDR3 is TGTGCCAGCAGCCAAGGGGCCGGCGTCTTTGGGCAGTACTTC. This translates into CASSQGAGVFGQYF.

V is TRBV10-1 and J is TRBJ1-5; 7 bases match TRBD1. Trimming removed 3 bases from V and 5 bases from J; junction bases left unmatched: 16. The CDR3 consists of 18 residues. The V gene's germline CDR1 is WNHNN and CDR2 SYGVQD (reference sequence). DNA of the CDR3: TGCGCCAGCAGTGACCTGACAGGGTCCCCCAATATCTATCAGCCCCAGCATTTT. Protein sequence: CASSDLTGSPNIYQPQHF.

This rearrangement joins TRBV7-2 to TRBJ1-1; the match to TRBD1 covers 7 bases. This CDR3 is built from 15 residues. J was trimmed by 0 bases and V by 4 bases; bases with no gene match: 5. The germline CDR1 and CDR2 sequences are SGHTA and FQGNSA. The chain's CDR3 is CASSSTGTVNTEAFF. Here the CDR3 DNA reads TGTGCCAGCAGCTCCACCGGGACAGTGAACACTGAAGCTTTCTTT.

This clone has more than one count but fewer than ten. J is TRBJ1-1 and V is TRBV18; 8 bases line up with TRBD1. From germline, CDR1 is KGHSH and CDR2 LQKENI. Unmatched junction bases numbered 7, after V lost 6 bases and J lost 1 base. This CDR3 region has 15 residues. CDR3: CASSLLGTGNTEAFF. The CDR3 nucleotides are TGTGCCAGCTCTCTCTTAGGGACAGGGAACACTGAAGCTTTCTTT.

The chain employs TRBV5-4 and TRBJ1-2, with D possibly matching TRBD1 (5 bases). Trimming left V 5 bases short and J 6 bases short, with 14 bases between. This CDR3 is 13 amino acids long. Germline CDR1 SGHNT, CDR2 YYREEE (reference sequence). CDR3 region: CASSPERGDGYTF. The CDR3 DNA reads TGTGCCAGCAGTCCCGAAAGGGGCGATGGCTACACCTTC.

The chain links TRBV5-1 to TRBJ1-3, with 7 bases matching TRBD1. This CDR3 contains 14 residues. V was pared by 4 bases and J by 7 bases, with 8 bases of the junction left unmatched. Germline loops: CDR1 SGHRS, CDR2 YFSETQ. Written as DNA, the CDR3 is TGCGCCAGCAGCACCGGGGACAGCGCGAACACCATATATTTT. It specifies CASSTGDSANTIYF.

The V gene is TRBV7-9, the J gene TRBJ1-6; D perhaps matches TRBD1 (6 bases). Germline V gene lookup returns CDR1 SEHNR and CDR2 FQNEAQ (reference sequence). The CDR3 contains 14 residues. V was pared by 2 bases and J by 10 bases, with 12 bases between. CDR3 region: CASSLLQGESPLHF. The CDR3 nucleotides read TGTGCCAGCAGCTTATTACAGGGAGAATCACCCCTCCACTTT.

The chain uses TRBV5-8 and TRBJ2-5; D is possibly TRBD1 (6 bases). Germline loops: CDR1 SGHTS, CDR2 YDEGEE. The CDR3 extends over 14 amino acids. Trimming pared 6 bases from V and 5 bases from J, leaving 17 bases between. This CDR3 is CASTLSGVEETQYF. CDR3 in DNA: TGTGCCAGCACCCTGTCAGGGGTGGAGGAGACCCAGTACTTC.

The chain links TRBV10-1 to TRBJ1-2; 8 bases map to TRBD1. V shed 3 bases, J shed 9 bases, and the junction held 6 bases outside the gene matches. There are 13 residues in the CDR3. From germline, CDR1 is WNHNN and CDR2 SYGVQD (reference sequence). CDR3 protein: CASSDSDRVSYTF. The DNA for the CDR3 is TGCGCCAGCAGTGATTCGGACAGGGTTAGCTACACCTTC.

This chain connects TRBV19 to TRBJ1-1; weak D call: TRBD1 (5 bases). This CDR3 comprises 12 residues. With 5 bases removed from V and 8 bases from J, the gap between germline ends came to 12 bases. CDR1 and CDR2 from the germline V gene are LNHDA and SQIVND (reference sequence). This CDR3 is CASSARQLEAFF. CDR3 nucleotide sequence: TGTGCCAGTAGTGCCCGACAGTTGGAAGCTTTCTTT.